This is a list of T cell receptor beta chains from one sample in a study of T cell responses to AZD1222 COVID-19 vaccine. TCRdb's copy holds only in-frame clones and misses some; the assay was immunoSEQ multiplex PCR. The data contain over 120,000 clones, around 94% of them singletons. This specimen was peripheral blood, taken after recovery from COVID-19. These receptors came from an adult who had recovered from COVID-19. Each CDR3 is given with its conserved first and last residue. The D gene is left open where the match is weak. Clone size is given for some rows only: seen once, a few or many times, or a class if the clone is expanded.

j_call | v_call | clone_size | d_call | cdr3_nt | cdr3_aa
TRBJ2-1 | TRBV12-2 | NA | NA | TGTGCAAGGCCCCGACAGGGAAACAATGAGCAGTTCTTC | CARPRQGNNEQFF
TRBJ1-1 | TRBV3-1/TRBV3-2 | NA | NA | TGTGCCAGCAGCCAACGGGGTAGCGGGGAAGCTTTCTTT | CASSQRGSGEAFF
TRBJ1-2 | TRBV7-2 | NA | NA | TGTGCCAGCAGCTTTGGTCAGAACTATGGCTACACCTTC | CASSFGQNYGYTF
TRBJ2-7 | TRBV6-5 | NA | NA | TGTGCCAGCAGTCGCCTACGAGGGGGGTTCTACGAGCAGTACTTC | CASSRLRGGFYEQYF
TRBJ1-2 | TRBV19 | NA | NA | TGTGCCAGTAGTATGGGGGCCGACGGCTACACCTTC | CASSMGADGYTF
TRBJ2-7 | TRBV27 | NA | NA | TGTGCCAGCAGTCACGGGAACTCCTACGAGCAGTACTTC | CASSHGNSYEQYF
TRBJ2-7 | TRBV24-1 | NA | TRBD2 | TGTGCCACCTCGCACCGGGGGGACTACGAGCAGTACTTC | CATSHRGDYEQYF
TRBJ2-1 | TRBV24-1 | NA | TRBD1 | TGTGCCACCAGTGATTCCCGGGACAGGGGTGCCTTGGGATCGTACAATGAGCAGTTCTTC | CATSDSRDRGALGSYNEQFF
TRBJ2-1 | TRBV4-1 | NA | NA | TGCGCCAGCAGCCAAGCAGGGAGGTATAAGGATGAGCAGTTCTTC | CASSQAGRYKDEQFF
TRBJ1-4 | TRBV15 | many | TRBD1 | TGTGCCACCAGCAGAGATTCCGGGACAGGGCCTGAAAAACTGTTTTTT | CATSRDSGTGPEKLFF
TRBJ2-7 | TRBV6-5 | NA | TRBD2 | TGTGCCGCGACTAGCGGGAGCCACGAGCAGTACTTC | CAATSGSHEQYF
TRBJ1-1 | TRBV2 | NA | NA | TGTGCCAGCAGTGAATCCCTAGGGGCAGGGGAAGCTTTCTTT | CASSESLGAGEAFF
TRBJ2-7 | TRBV30 | NA | NA | TGTGCCTTGGGACATGCCACCTACGAGCAGTACTTC | CALGHATYEQYF
TRBJ2-5 | TRBV4-1 | NA | NA | TGCGCCAGCAGCCCTACATTCCAAGAGACCCAGTACTTC | CASSPTFQETQYF
TRBJ2-7 | TRBV30 | few | NA | TGTGCCTGGAGCCCCTTCTTCGTCAGCTCCTACGAGCAGTACTTC | CAWSPFFVSSYEQYF
TRBJ2-3 | TRBV18 | NA | NA | TGTGCCAGCTCACCCCCGGGCCTAGATACGCAGTATTTT | CASSPPGLDTQYF
TRBJ2-5 | TRBV30 | NA | NA | TGTGCCTGGAGTATCCTCGTTGGGGAGACCCAGTACTTC | CAWSILVGETQYF
TRBJ1-6 | TRBV27 | NA | NA | TGTGCCAGCCGGGGTACAGGTCATTCACCCCTCCACTTT | CASRGTGHSPLHF
TRBJ2-3 | TRBV5-1 | NA | TRBD1 | TGCGCCAGCAGACAAGGACAGGGGGCGTTTGATACGCAGTATTTT | CASRQGQGAFDTQYF
TRBJ2-3 | TRBV29-1 | NA | TRBD1 | TGCAGCGTGGCGGGACAGGGGATAATAGATACGCAGTATTTT | CSVAGQGIIDTQYF
TRBJ2-5 | TRBV11-3 | NA | NA | TGTGCCAGCAGTTCGGACAGGGAGGGAGAGACCCAGTACTTC | CASSSDREGETQYF
TRBJ1-2 | TRBV6-2/TRBV6-3 | NA | NA | TGTGCCAGCAGTTACTCGAGTGGGGTACGGGGCACCTTC | CASSYSSGVRGTF
TRBJ2-1 | TRBV10-3 | NA | TRBD2 | TGTGCCGTTCAGGGCGGGGGCAATGAGCAGTTCTTC | CAVQGGGNEQFF
TRBJ1-1 | TRBV6-5 | NA | NA | TGTGCCAGCAGTCTAGGATCTCCGCGTAACACTGAAGCTTTCTTT | CASSLGSPRNTEAFF
TRBJ1-5 | TRBV5-4 | NA | NA | TGTGCCAGCAGCTTTGAGGATGATCAGCCCCAGCATTTT | CASSFEDDQPQHF
TRBJ2-4 | TRBV25-1 | NA | NA | TGTGCCAGCAGCGGGGAAGGGGCCAAAAACATTCAGTACTTC | CASSGEGAKNIQYF
TRBJ2-5 | TRBV3-1/TRBV3-2 | NA | NA | TGTGCCAGCAGCCAAGAAGAGGGCGAAGATGAGGGGGGAGGGGAAGAGACCCAGTACTTC | CASSQEEGEDEGGGEETQYF
TRBJ2-7 | TRBV4-1 | NA | NA | TGCGCCAGCAGCCATAAAGGGTTGGGCGAGCAGTACTTC | CASSHKGLGEQYF
TRBJ2-6 | TRBV6-1 | NA | NA | TGTGCCAGCAGTGAAGAACGATGGGACTCTGGGGCCAACGTCCTGACTTTC | CASSEERWDSGANVLTF
TRBJ2-7 | TRBV7-8 | NA | NA | TGTGCCAGCAGCTTATCGAACAGGGTGACCTACGAGCAGTACTTC | CASSLSNRVTYEQYF
TRBJ2-7 | TRBV28 | NA | TRBD2 | TGTGCCAGTCAGGGAGGGCCGGGGGAGCAGTACTTC | CASQGGPGEQYF
TRBJ2-7 | TRBV28 | NA | TRBD1 | TGTGCCAGCAGCCGGGACAGCTCCTACGAGCAGTACTTC | CASSRDSSYEQYF
TRBJ2-7 | TRBV4-1 | NA | NA | TGCGCCAGCAGCCAACCAGGGGACGGAGCCTACGAGCAGTACTTC | CASSQPGDGAYEQYF
TRBJ1-2 | TRBV4-2 | once | NA | TGTGCCAGCAGCCAAGTGCGGGACAAGGGCTATGGCTACACCTTC | CASSQVRDKGYGYTF
TRBJ2-1 | TRBV24-1 | NA | NA | TGTGCCACCAGTGCGAGAAACGAGCAGTTCTTC | CATSARNEQFF
TRBJ1-1 | TRBV6-6 | NA | NA | TGTGCCAGCTTTCCGGGGGGGGAGAGGACTGAAGCTTTCTTT | CASFPGGERTEAFF
TRBJ2-5 | TRBV5-1 | once | TRBD2 | TGCGCCAGCGGACTAGCGGCCGCAGAAGAGACCCAGTACTTC | CASGLAAAEETQYF
TRBJ2-1 | TRBV4-2 | NA | TRBD2 | TGTGCCAGCAGCCAAGACCTAGCGGTCAATGAGCAGTTCTTC | CASSQDLAVNEQFF
TRBJ2-2 | TRBV7-3 | NA | TRBD2 | TGTGCCAGCACACCACTAGCGGGAGAGGGCACCGGGGAGCTGTTTTTT | CASTPLAGEGTGELFF
TRBJ1-2 | TRBV10-3 | NA | TRBD1 | TGTGCCATCAGTCCTCGACAGGGGGCCGACGGAAACTATGGCTACACCTTC | CAISPRQGADGNYGYTF
TRBJ2-2 | TRBV28 | NA | NA | TGTGCCAGCAGTTTGAACACCGGGGAGCTGTTTTTT | CASSLNTGELFF
TRBJ2-5 | TRBV5-4 | NA | NA | TGTGCCAGCAGCTTAACCCACCAAGAGACCCAGTACTTC | CASSLTHQETQYF